Each of the 3 T cell receptor beta chains below was sequenced from the same sample in a study of graft-versus-host responses after intestinal transplantation. The method was immunoSEQ multiplex PCR; TCRdb's version includes in-frame clones alone and lacks a portion of them. The sample consists of 40,000 to 55,000 clones, over 75% of them appearing once. Sample: PBMCs, taken 524 days after transplant. The source of these receptors is a human patient who received an intestinal transplant, so some T cells may come from the graft donor.

The chain joins TRBV19 to TRBJ2-5; TRBD2 matches 11 bases. CDR1 and CDR2 (germline): LNHDA, SQIVND (reference sequence). The length of the CDR3 is 16 residues. V lost 7 bases, J lost 5 bases, and 12 bases stayed unmatched. CDR3 in DNA: TGTGCCAGTACCCCAGATAGCGGGAGGGCATGGGAGACCCAGTACTTC. This codes for CASTPDSGRAWETQYF.

This sequence joins TRBV19 and TRBJ2-1; D gene uncertain. In germline, CDR1 is LNHDA, CDR2 SQIVND (reference sequence). Trimming removed 2 bases at V and 4 bases at J, with 18 bases between. This CDR3 region has 17 residues. The CDR3 DNA reads TGTGCCAGTAGTATAATGACCTCTCGCGCACTATACAATGAGCAGTTCTTC. It yields the protein CASSIMTSRALYNEQFF.

The CDR3 region has the DNA TGCAGCTCACTGGGGGGGGCAGCCCATGGCTACACCTTC. Encoded protein: CSSLGGAAHGYTF. The chain employs TRBV29-1 and TRBJ1-2, with D perhaps TRBD1 (6 bases). The V gene's germline CDR1 is SQVTM and CDR2 ANQGSEA. V gave up 8 bases and J gave up 6 bases, with 19 bases separating them. This CDR3 has 13 residues.